This entry lists 14 T cell receptor beta chains sequenced from one sample in a study of cytomegalovirus exposure and HLA in healthy donors. Primers: 60 Vbeta forward and 13 Jbeta reverse. Assay used: immunoSEQ multiplex PCR; TCRdb lists only in-frame clones, some missing. This sample carries 85,000 to 100,000 clones, approximately 81% of them seen once, and the ten largest clones take roughly 4.3%. Material: PBMCs. These receptors came from a middle-aged woman in good health and CMV-seropositive.

V and J are TRBV15 and TRBJ2-7; TRBD1 might be the D (6 bases). Germline V gene sequence: CDR1 LNHNV, CDR2 YYDKDF (reference sequence). V lost 8 bases and J 3 bases, leaving 8 bases between the germline ends. The CDR3 length is 11 residues. The CDR3 DNA reads TGTGCCACCCGGGACAACTACGAGCAGTACTTC. Residues: CATRDNYEQYF.

This clone was counted once. This chain links TRBV11-1 with TRBJ2-5; 7 positions match TRBD1. Trimming removed 6 bases from V and 1 base from J; junction bases left unmatched: 2. Germline V gives CDR1 SGHAT, CDR2 FQDESV (reference sequence). CDR3 size: 13 residues. DNA of the CDR3: TGTGCCAGCAGTCGGGACAGCCAAGAGACCCAGTACTTC. Translation: CASSRDSQETQYF.

The chain is built from TRBV9 and TRBJ2-7, with a weak D call TRBD1 (6 bases). The germline CDR1 and CDR2 sequences are SGDLS and YYNGEE. The CDR3 is 14 residues long. Trimming stripped 4 bases from V and 6 bases from J, with 17 bases between. The CDR3 DNA is TGTGCCAGCAGCCCGAGTGGGGGCGCGCTCGAGCAGTACTTC. Protein product: CASSPSGGALEQYF.

J is TRBJ1-2 and V is TRBV29-1; D is unresolved. The CDR3 is 13 residues long. In germline, CDR1 is SQVTM, CDR2 ANQGSEA. V lost 4 bases, J lost 11 bases, and 20 bases lay in between. Here the CDR3 DNA reads TGCAGCGTTGTTCGGAGCTCTACTCGATTATACACCTTC. This codes for CSVVRSSTRLYTF.

This chain joins TRBV19 and TRBJ1-2; D might be TRBD1 (6 bases). The germline V gene has CDR1 LNHDA and CDR2 SQIVND (reference sequence). Trimming took off 1 base at V and 8 bases at J, with 14 bases between the two ends. This CDR3 has 14 amino acids. The CDR3 region has the DNA TGTGCCAGTAGTATAGGGCGGCGACAGGTCGGCTACACCTTC. It specifies CASSIGRRQVGYTF.

The V and J genes are TRBV11-2 and TRBJ2-5; 16 nucleotides agree with TRBD2. The ends lost 6 bases at V and 3 bases at J; junction bases unmatched: 4. In germline, CDR1 is SGHAT, CDR2 FQNNGV. This CDR3 contains 16 residues. The CDR3 protein is CASSLGTSGREETQYF. CDR3 nucleotide sequence: TGTGCCAGCAGTCTGGGGACTAGCGGGAGGGAAGAGACCCAGTACTTC.

This clone was detected only a few times. The chain has TRBV7-9 and TRBJ1-1; D perhaps matches TRBD1 (6 bases). The CDR3 length is 13 residues. Germline V gene sequence: CDR1 SEHNR, CDR2 FQNEAQ (reference sequence). The V gene lost 5 bases and the J gene lost 3 bases, with 10 bases spanning the gap. CDR3 sequence (DNA): TGTGCCAGCAGCGTAACAGGGTACACTGAAGCTTTCTTT. It is translated as CASSVTGYTEAFF.

The chain carries TRBV25-1 and TRBJ2-6; a possible D gene is TRBD2 (7 bases). Germline CDR1 and CDR2: MGHDK and SYGVNS. Trimming took 3 bases from V and 4 from J, leaving 19 bases between them. CDR3 length equals 18 residues. CDR3 nucleotide sequence: TGTGCCAGCAGTGACCTCGGGGGGCGGTCGGCGGGGGCCAACGTCCTGACTTTC. This sequence encodes CASSDLGGRSAGANVLTF.

J is TRBJ2-5 and V is TRBV7-8, with D unresolved. The CDR3 has 12 amino acids. Per the germline V gene, CDR1 is SGHVS and CDR2 is FQNEAQ. Trimming removed 1 base from V and 5 bases from J, with 5 bases in between. The CDR3 region is CASSLVSETQYF. The CDR3 DNA sequence: TGTGCCAGCAGCTTAGTTTCGGAGACCCAGTACTTC.

This sequence joins TRBV4-1 and TRBJ2-1; 7 nucleotides align to TRBD1. Losses at the gene ends were 4 bases for V and 11 bases for J; bases not matched to a gene: 11. There are 14 residues in the CDR3. Germline loops: CDR1 MGHRA, CDR2 YSYEKL. The CDR3 DNA is TGCGCCAGCAGCCTGGCCGGACAGGATCGGAAGCAGTTCTTC. Translated: CASSLAGQDRKQFF.

The gene calls are TRBV10-3 and TRBJ2-5; 14 bases line up with TRBD2. The germline V gene encodes CDR1 ENHRY and CDR2 SYGVKD. V trimming: 6 bases; J trimming: 5 bases; junction bases outside the gene matches: 8. The CDR3 totals 16 residues. The CDR3 loop reads CAISPGLAGGLETQYF. CDR3 DNA sequence: TGTGCCATCAGCCCCGGACTAGCGGGAGGTTTGGAGACCCAGTACTTC.

The chain is built from TRBV5-4 and TRBJ2-1; possibly TRBD2 for D (5 bases). CDR1 SGHNT and CDR2 YYREEE come from the germline V gene (reference sequence). This CDR3 is 13 amino acids long. V was pared by 0 bases and J by 12 bases, with 13 bases between. CDR3 sequence reads: CASSLESSAGQFF. Here the CDR3 DNA reads TGTGCCAGCAGCTTGGAGAGTAGCGCAGGGCAGTTCTTC. Full variable domain (outside the CDR3, taken from reference TRBV5-4 and TRBJ2-1): ETGVTQSPTHLIKTRGQQVTLRCSSQSGHNTVSWYQQALGQGPQFIFQYYREEENGRGNFPPRFSGLQFPNYSSELNVNALELDDSALYLCASSLESSAGQFFGPGTRLTVL.

J is TRBJ2-2 and V is TRBV4-2; weak D call: TRBD1 (6 bases). The CDR3 has 18 residues. V lost 0 bases to trimming and J lost 0 bases, with 14 bases between them. Germline-derived CDR1 and CDR2 are LGHNA and YNFKEQ. CDR3: CASSQDRLAGANTGELFF. The DNA of the CDR3 is TGTGCCAGCAGCCAAGATCGGCTAGCAGGGGCGAACACCGGGGAGCTGTTTTTT.

The gene calls are TRBV10-3 and TRBJ1-3, with a weak D call TRBD1 (6 bases). The V end was cut by 0 bases, the J end by 8 bases, with 11 bases between. The CDR3 is made up of 14 amino acids. CDR1 ENHRY and CDR2 SYGVKD come from the germline V gene. CDR3 nucleotides: TGTGCCATCAGTGAGTCGAACAGGGTGGACACCATATATTTT. Its translation: CAISESNRVDTIYF.